This is a list of T cell receptor beta chains from one sample in a study of T-cell memory formation after mild COVID-19. TCRdb passed the 5' RACE reads through MiXCR, listing each CDR3 protein once. The table lists just over 60,000 distinct CDR3 sequences, less than 9.5% of them singletons. The material sequenced was PBMCs or a T cell subset sorted from them (not recorded which). These receptors were taken from a man younger than 35 who had mild COVID-19 (a few samples of this study predate the infection). Cell type and time point are not known. Both conserved end residues are part of each CDR3. A D gene is named only where the DNA matches it firmly. Clone size, where shown, is once, few, many, or a class for clones that have expanded.

>TRBV5-1|TRBJ2-7|.|13|many
TGCGCCAGCAGCTTGGTCCCCACCTCCGAGCAGTACTTC
CASSLVPTSEQYF
>TRBV7-2|TRBJ1-3|TRBD1|18|.
TGTGCCAGCAGCTTAGAGGGACAGGGCCCATTCTCTGGAAACACCATATATTTT
CASSLEGQGPFSGNTIYF
>TRBV24-1|TRBJ2-5|.|14|.
TGTGCCACCAGTGATCCCGGCTCTTCAGAGACCCAGTACTTC
CATSDPGSSETQYF
>TRBV6-6|TRBJ2-1|.|9|.
TGTGCCAGCACGAGTGAGCAGTTCTTC
CASTSEQFF
>TRBV12-3/TRBV12-4|TRBJ1-5|TRBD1|15|.
TGTGCCAGCAGTCCGGGACAGGGTTTCGATCAGCCCCAGCATTTT
CASSPGQGFDQPQHF
>TRBV7-3|TRBJ2-2|.|15|many
TGTGCCAGCAGCTCATCCGGGACCTACACCGGGGAGCTGTTTTTT
CASSSSGTYTGELFF
>TRBV9|TRBJ1-1|.|14|.
TGTGCCAGCAGCCCGACGGCCGCGAACACTGAAGCTTTCTTT
CASSPTAANTEAFF
>TRBV6-2/TRBV6-3|TRBJ2-7|TRBD1|12|few
TGTGCCAGCACGAACAGGGGATACGAGCAGTACTTC
CASTNRGYEQYF
>TRBV6-6|TRBJ2-1|.|15|.
TGTGCCAGCAGTTTCACCGGGACGGGAAACAATGAGCAGTTCTTC
CASSFTGTGNNEQFF
>TRBV2|TRBJ1-6|.|13|few
TGTGCCAGCATCCGGGAGGGGAGGTCACCCCTCCACTTT
CASIREGRSPLHF
>TRBV7-6|TRBJ2-5|.|14|many
TGTGCCAGCAGTCCTCAGGGGATACAAGAGACCCAGTACTTC
CASSPQGIQETQYF
>TRBV5-1|TRBJ2-3|.|14|few
TGCGCCAGCGGACTCGGACGGGGGACAGATACGCAGTATTTT
CASGLGRGTDTQYF
>TRBV7-2|TRBJ1-2|TRBD1|13|few
TGTGCCAGCAGCATCAACAGGGGGGATGGCTACACCTTC
CASSINRGDGYTF
>TRBV5-1|TRBJ1-2|.|15|.
TGCGCCAGCACGCGAGAAGGGGACGGAAACTATGGCTACACCTTC
CASTREGDGNYGYTF
>TRBV11-2|TRBJ2-3|.|14|few
TGTGCCAGCAAAACCCGGGGGACTACAGATACGCAGTATTTT
CASKTRGTTDTQYF
>TRBV5-4|TRBJ1-2|.|12|many
TGTGCCAGCAGCTTGGATAACTATGGCTACACCTTC
CASSLDNYGYTF
>TRBV3-1|TRBJ2-7|TRBD1|15|few
TGTGCCAGCAGCCAACCGACAGGGGGCCGGAACGAGCAGTACTTC
CASSQPTGGRNEQYF
>TRBV9|TRBJ1-2|.|12|.
TGTGCCAGCAGCGTAGGGGTTGGCGGCTACACCTTC
CASSVGVGGYTF
>TRBV27|TRBJ1-5|.|15|.
TGTGCCAGCAGTCCTCAAGGGGATTTCAATCAGCCCCAGCATTTT
CASSPQGDFNQPQHF
>TRBV5-1|TRBJ2-5|.|12|.
TGCGCCAGCACCCTTGAGGGAGAGACCCAGTACTTC
CASTLEGETQYF
>TRBV4-3|TRBJ2-2|.|18|few
TGCGCCAGCAGCCAAAATTGGGTGAGACAGGATAACACCGGGGAGCTGTTTTTT
CASSQNWVRQDNTGELFF
>TRBV5-1|TRBJ2-5|.|12|many
TGCGCCAGCAGCGGGGACCAAGAGACCCAGTACTTC
CASSGDQETQYF
>TRBV6-2/TRBV6-3|TRBJ2-2|TRBD1|15|.
TGTGCCAGCAGTTGGCAGGGGGTATACACCGGGGAGCTGTTTTTT
CASSWQGVYTGELFF
>TRBV10-3|TRBJ2-3|TRBD1|15|.
TGTGCCACGGCCCCGGGGACCAGGGGGACAGATACGCAGTATTTT
CATAPGTRGTDTQYF
>TRBV14|TRBJ1-3|.|16|.
TGTGCCAGCAGCCAATTCGCCAGGGTGGCGGGAAACACCATATATTTT
CASSQFARVAGNTIYF
>TRBV7-6|TRBJ2-2|.|14|few
TGTGCCAGCAGCTTAGTCGGGGAAACCGGGGAGCTGTTTTTT
CASSLVGETGELFF
>TRBV11-2|TRBJ2-7|.|14|.
TGTGCCAGCAGCTTAGTACGGGGCTCCTACGAGCAGTACTTC
CASSLVRGSYEQYF
>TRBV4-1|TRBJ1-5|.|15|many
TGCGCCAGCAGCCAGGGGGCCAGCGCTAATCAGCCCCAGCATTTT
CASSQGASANQPQHF
>TRBV28|TRBJ2-5|.|13|.
TGTGCCAGCAGTTCTCAGGGAGTTGAGACCCAGTACTTC
CASSSQGVETQYF
>TRBV28|TRBJ1-1|TRBD1|14|few
TGTGCCAGCAGTTTTCGGGACAGGGGGCGTGAAGCTTTCTTT
CASSFRDRGREAFF
>TRBV4-2|TRBJ2-7|.|13|few
TGTGCCAGCAGCTTAGAGAGAGGATCAGGGGTTTCTTTC
CASSLERGSGVSF
>TRBV4-3|TRBJ2-1|.|14|.
TGCGCCAGCAGCTACGAGGGCAGATACAATGAGCAGTTCTTC
CASSYEGRYNEQFF
>TRBV4-1|TRBJ2-5|.|15|.
TGCGCCAGCAGCCAAGAAAATCAGTGGGGGGAGACCCAGTACTTC
CASSQENQWGETQYF
>TRBV7-2|TRBJ2-3|.|16|.
TGTGCCAGCAGCTTAGCGCAGTTAGGGGCCGGAGATACGCAGTATTTT
CASSLAQLGAGDTQYF
>TRBV29-1|TRBJ1-3|.|15|.
TGCAGCGTTGAACCCTGGACCGACTCTGGAAACACCATATATTTT
CSVEPWTDSGNTIYF
>TRBV5-1|TRBJ2-4|.|16|few
TGCGCCAGCAGCTCAGACCCTCCCGCAACCAAAAACATTCAGTACTTC
CASSSDPPATKNIQYF
>TRBV20-1|TRBJ1-1|.|12|.
TGCAGTGCTAGTGACCAGGGGTTTGAAGCTTTCTTT
CSASDQGFEAFF
>TRBV15|TRBJ2-3|.|14|.
TGTGCCACCAGCAGAGAAGAGTGGGCAGATACGCAGTGTTTT
CATSREEWADTQCF
>TRBV6-5|TRBJ1-1|.|16|few
TGTGCCAGCAGTTACTCGGGGGGTCCATTGAACACTGAAGCTTTCTTT
CASSYSGGPLNTEAFF
>TRBV20-1|TRBJ2-7|.|13|.
TGCAGTGCCTCCAGGCAGGGGGGCTACGAGCAGTACTTC
CSASRQGGYEQYF